By share of the sample, the clone carrying this T cell receptor beta chain is large (0.1 to 1%). Its specificity is unknown. Findings and caveats of the study: In terms of TCR gene usage, tumor memory CD4+ T cells clustered together with blood and lymph node memory CD4+ cells, as well as with lymph node naive CD4+ cells. Tumor-infiltrating Treg TCR alpha and beta sequences overlapped most with tumor naive CD4+ T cells, then blood naive.

From the multiplex PCR reads, TCRdb called clonotypes with MiXCR, one entry per CDR3 protein. The data show 510 or so distinct CDR3 sequences, roughly 4.9% seen once. The sorted Tregs were CD4+CD25+CD127-/low cells. What was sequenced was Tregs sorted from blood. The TCR originated in a female donor with breast cancer.

The CDR3: CASSRDRGYGYTF. DNA of the CDR3: TGTGCCAGCAGCCGGGACCGGGGATATGGCTACACCTTC. This chain connects TRBV12-3 or TRBV12-4 to TRBJ1-2; D perhaps matches TRBD1 (5 bases). The CDR3 sequence is 13 residues long. V was cut by 6 bases and J by 5 bases, with 13 bases left in between.